This passage covers 6 T cell receptor beta chains from one sample sequenced in a study of CD8+CD57+ T cells in acquired aplastic anemia. Individuals selected for sequencing had exhibited CD8+CD57+ cell expansion on flow cytometry. Genomic DNA templated the TCR beta VDJ and CDR3 profiling. MiXCR, applied by TCRdb to the reads, yields one record per CDR3 protein. The table lists tens of thousands of distinct CDR3 sequences, approximately 57% of them singletons. Input material: sorted CD4+, CD8+, or CD8+CD57+ T cells (not recorded which) from PBMCs. These receptors were taken from a human donor with aplastic anemia.

The rearrangement links TRBV10-1 to TRBJ2-7; 11 positions agree with TRBD1. CDR1 and CDR2 (germline): WNHNN, SYGVQD (reference sequence). Trimming took 0 bases from V and 0 from J; bases not matched to a gene: 10. The CDR3 sequence is 19 residues long. The chain's CDR3 is CASSESTGTGGPSSYEQYF. CDR3 sequence (DNA): TGCGCCAGCAGTGAGTCGACCGGGACAGGGGGACCCAGCTCCTACGAGCAGTACTTC.

The rearrangement uses TRBV29-1 and TRBJ2-5; 7 nucleotides line up with TRBD1. This CDR3 is 14 amino acids long. J lost 3 bases, V lost 8 bases, and 12 bases had no gene match. In germline, CDR1 is SQVTM, CDR2 ANQGSEA. The CDR3 sequence: CSTDPSQGEETQYF. In nucleotides, the CDR3 is TGCAGCACTGACCCCAGCCAGGGGGAAGAGACCCAGTACTTC.

The V and J genes are TRBV7-9 and TRBJ2-5, with D maybe TRBD2 (5 bases). V was pared by 6 bases and J by 2 bases, with 19 bases between. CDR1 and CDR2 (germline): SEHNR, FQNEAQ (reference sequence). This CDR3 has 16 amino acids. The CDR3 sequence: CASSEGLMEEQETQYF. The CDR3 region has the DNA TGTGCCAGCAGTGAAGGTCTAATGGAGGAGCAAGAGACCCAGTACTTC.

Remarks on this clonotype: This may come from a read error, since a much larger clone is one base off. The chain carries TRBV6-1 and TRBJ1-4; no clear D gene. Germline V gene data show CDR1 as MNHNS and CDR2 as SASEGT. The CDR3 is made up of 14 amino acids. The CDR3 bases are TGTGCCAGCAGAGTAGAAGCAACTAGTGAAAAACTGTTTTTT. Translating gives CASRVEATSEKLFF.

The chain links TRBV15 to TRBJ2-5; 10 nucleotides agree with TRBD2. The CDR3 length is 15 residues. CDR1 is LNHNV, CDR2 YYDKDF, per germline (reference sequence). Trimming removed 3 bases from V and 2 bases from J; junction bases left unmatched: 3. For the CDR3, the DNA is TGTGCCACCAGCAGCCGAGCGGGGGGGCAAGAGACCCAGTACTTC. Amino acid sequence: CATSSRAGGQETQYF.

The sample holds many counts of this clonotype. The chain links TRBV19 to TRBJ2-7; 11 positions agree with TRBD2. The CDR3 covers 14 residues. CDR1 LNHDA and CDR2 SQIVND come from the germline V gene (reference sequence). The ends lost 8 bases at V and 2 bases at J; junction bases unmatched: 5. The CDR3 coding sequence is TGTGCCAGTGGCATGACTAGCGGGGCCTACGAGCAGTACTTC. This codes for CASGMTSGAYEQYF.